This TCR beta chain was captured by sequencing in a study of CD8 T cells in Susac syndrome. Study-wide background: The Susac syndrome patients that were sequenced included five or six with active disease and eight in remission.

V lost 0 bases, J lost 3 bases, and 8 bases lay in between. CDR3 length equals 15 residues. Germline values: CDR1 LGHDT, CDR2 YNNKEL (reference sequence). RNA was extracted with the RNeasy kit, and a quantity of roughly 0.5 to 1 ug was reverse transcribed using random hexamers. TCRdb redid the calling of the immunoSEQ multiplex PCR reads with MiXCR, one entry per CDR3 protein. The sample carries some 77,000 distinct CDR3 sequences, more than 85% recorded once. The sequence was obtained from a human donor with Susac syndrome. The sequenced sample was CD4+ T cells from PBMCs. The chain links TRBV3-1 to TRBJ2-2, with D uncertain. The CDR3 region has the DNA TGTGCCAGCAGCCAAGATAACTGGGACACCGGGGAGCTGTTTTTT. Its protein is CASSQDNWDTGELFF.